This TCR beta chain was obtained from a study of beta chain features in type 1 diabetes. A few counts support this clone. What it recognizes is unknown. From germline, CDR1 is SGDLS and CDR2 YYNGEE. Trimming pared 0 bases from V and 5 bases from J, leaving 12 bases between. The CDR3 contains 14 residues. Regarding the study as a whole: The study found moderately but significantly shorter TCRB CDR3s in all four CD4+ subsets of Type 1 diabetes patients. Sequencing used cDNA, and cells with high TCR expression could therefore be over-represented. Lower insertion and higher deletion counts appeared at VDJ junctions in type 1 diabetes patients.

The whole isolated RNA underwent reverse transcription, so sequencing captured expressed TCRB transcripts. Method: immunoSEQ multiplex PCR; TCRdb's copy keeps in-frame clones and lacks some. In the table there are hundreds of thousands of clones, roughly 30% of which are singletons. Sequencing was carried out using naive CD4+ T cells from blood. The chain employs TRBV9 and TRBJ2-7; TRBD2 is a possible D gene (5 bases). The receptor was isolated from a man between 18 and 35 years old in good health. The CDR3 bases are TGTGCCAGCAGCGTAGGCGGGTTTGCCCACGAGCAGTACTTC. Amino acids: CASSVGGFAHEQYF.